A single TCR beta chain is shown here with its context. TCRdb re-called the RT-PCR reads with MiXCR, one entry per CDR3 protein. The data contain about 620,000 distinct CDR3 sequences, 12% of them seen just once; the ten biggest clones take up roughly 10%. The CDR3 spans 15 residues. After removal of 0 bases from V and 2 bases from J, the junction contained 4 bases not matched to a gene. The germline gives CDR1 DFQATT, CDR2 SNEGSKA (reference sequence). These data come from a study of response to subunit inactivated influenza vaccine. The chain employs TRBV20-1 and TRBJ2-5; 9 nucleotides agree with TRBD1. The sequence derives from a man in his forties or fifties who received an inactivated influenza vaccine. This material consisted of PBMCs from blood, taken on the day of vaccination. In nucleotides, the CDR3 is TGCAGTGCTAGAGACCGGGACAGGGTGCAAGAGACCCAGTACTTC. The encoded protein is CSARDRDRVQETQYF.